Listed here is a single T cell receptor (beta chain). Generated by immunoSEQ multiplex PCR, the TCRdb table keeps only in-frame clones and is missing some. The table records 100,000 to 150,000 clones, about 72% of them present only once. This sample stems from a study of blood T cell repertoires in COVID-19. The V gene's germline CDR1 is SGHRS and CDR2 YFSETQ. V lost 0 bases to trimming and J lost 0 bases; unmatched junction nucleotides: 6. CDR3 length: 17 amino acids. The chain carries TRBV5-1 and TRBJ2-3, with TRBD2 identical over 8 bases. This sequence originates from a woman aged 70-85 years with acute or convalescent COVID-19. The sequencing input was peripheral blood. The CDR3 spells CASSLVGTSSSTDTQYF. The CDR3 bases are TGCGCCAGCAGCTTGGTGGGGACTAGTTCTAGCACAGATACGCAGTATTTT. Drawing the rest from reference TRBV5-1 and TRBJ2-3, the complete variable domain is KAGVTQTPRYLIKTRGQQVTLSCSPISGHRSVSWYQQTPGQGLQFLFEYFSETQRNKGNFPGRFSGRQFSNSRSEMNVSTLELGDSALYLCASSLVGTSSSTDTQYFGPGTRLTVL.